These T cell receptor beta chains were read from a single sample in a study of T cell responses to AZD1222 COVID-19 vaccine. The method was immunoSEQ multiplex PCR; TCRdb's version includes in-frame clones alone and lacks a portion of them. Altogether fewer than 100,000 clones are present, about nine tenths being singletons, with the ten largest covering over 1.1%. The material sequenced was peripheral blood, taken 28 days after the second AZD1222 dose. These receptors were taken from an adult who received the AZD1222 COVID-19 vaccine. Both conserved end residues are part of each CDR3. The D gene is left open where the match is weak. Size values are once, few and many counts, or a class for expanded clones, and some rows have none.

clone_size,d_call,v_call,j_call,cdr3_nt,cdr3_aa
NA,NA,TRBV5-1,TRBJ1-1,TGCGCCAGCAGCTTGGTGCCAGGGCAGAACACTGAAGCTTTCTTT,CASSLVPGQNTEAFF
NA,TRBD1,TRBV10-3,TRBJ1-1,TGTGCCATCAGTGAGTCGGAGGGGGCTGGGACTGAAGCTTTCTTT,CAISESEGAGTEAFF
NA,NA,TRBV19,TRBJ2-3,TGTGCCAGTAGCAACAGCGGCGCAGATACGCAGTATTTT,CASSNSGADTQYF
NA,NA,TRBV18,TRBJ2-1,TGTGCCAGCTCACCCGAAGCGGCTACTAACAATGAGCAGTTCTTC,CASSPEAATNNEQFF
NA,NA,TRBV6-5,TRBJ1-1,TGTGCCAGCACCTTTAGGGGTGAAGGCACTGAAGCTTTCTTT,CASTFRGEGTEAFF
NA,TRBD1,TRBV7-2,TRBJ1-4,TGTGCCAGCAGCCGGGACAGGGGAAGTGAAAAACTGTTTTTT,CASSRDRGSEKLFF
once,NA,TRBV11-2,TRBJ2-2,TGTGCCAGCAGCTTGAGGGACTTCGACACGAACACCGGGGAGCTGTTTTTT,CASSLRDFDTNTGELFF
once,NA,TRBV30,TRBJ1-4,TGTGCCTGGGGGTCCGGGACAAGGAGTGAAAAACTGTTTTTT,CAWGSGTRSEKLFF
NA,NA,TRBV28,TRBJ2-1,TGTGCCAGCGGACAGTACAATGAGCAGTTCTTC,CASGQYNEQFF
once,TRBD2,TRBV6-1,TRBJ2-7,TGTGCCAGCAGTGAACTAGCGGTGGGTCTAGAGCAGTACTTC,CASSELAVGLEQYF
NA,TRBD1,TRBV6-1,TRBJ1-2,TGTGCCAGCAGTGAACTAGCCGGGACAGGTCTCTATGGCTACACCTTC,CASSELAGTGLYGYTF
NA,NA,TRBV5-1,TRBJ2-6,TGCGCCAGCAGCTTGGAGGGCAGAGCCTCTGGGGCCAACGTCCTGACTTTC,CASSLEGRASGANVLTF
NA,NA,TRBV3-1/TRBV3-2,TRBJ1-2,TGTGCCAGCAGCCAAGGGGACATGGGCTACACCTTC,CASSQGDMGYTF
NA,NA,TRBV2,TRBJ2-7,TGTGCCAGCAGTCAACCAGACTACGAGCAGTACTTC,CASSQPDYEQYF
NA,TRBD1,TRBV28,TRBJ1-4,TGTGCCAGCAGTTTGGGGACAGGGGGGAGTGAAAAACTGTTTTTT,CASSLGTGGSEKLFF
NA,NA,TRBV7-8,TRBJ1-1,TGTGCCAGCAGCTTATCGGTGAACACTGAAGCTTTCTTT,CASSLSVNTEAFF
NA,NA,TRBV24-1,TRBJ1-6,TGTGCCACCAGTGCCTCAAATTCACCCCTCCACTTT,CATSASNSPLHF
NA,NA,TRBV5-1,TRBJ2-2,TGCGCCAGCAGCCCATCTGGACATAGCGGGGAGCTGTTTTTT,CASSPSGHSGELFF
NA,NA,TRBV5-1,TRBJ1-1,TGCGCCAGCAGCTTGAGTTCGGGCGGTGAAGCTTTCTTT,CASSLSSGGEAFF
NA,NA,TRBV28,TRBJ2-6,TGTGCCAGCAGCCAGGGAGCTGCGGGGGCCAACGTCCTGACTTTC,CASSQGAAGANVLTF
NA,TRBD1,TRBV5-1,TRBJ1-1,TGCGCCAGCAGTCCCGGGACAGGGGGACTGAACACTGAAGCTTTCTTT,CASSPGTGGLNTEAFF
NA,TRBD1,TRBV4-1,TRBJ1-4,TGCGCCAGCAGCCATCCCAGGGGGAAACGGGCAACTAATGAAAAACTGTTTTTT,CASSHPRGKRATNEKLFF